Below, one T cell receptor (beta chain) is given with its context. This specimen belongs to a study of shared clonotypes between healthy human individuals. Naive CD8 isolation took CD45RO-negative cells positively selected for CCR7 and excluded terminally differentiated effector memory CD45RA+ cells. Using immunoSEQ multiplex PCR, the repertoire was profiled, and TCRdb retains in-frame clones only, with some absent. The sample shows 600,000 or so clones, 85% to 95% of them seen only once. From germline, CDR1 is MDHEN and CDR2 SYDVKM. J was trimmed by 5 bases and V by 5 bases; bases with no gene match: 17. The CDR3 covers 17 residues.

The receptor was derived from a woman in her thirties in good health. Sample: naive CD8+ T cells sorted from blood. The V call is TRBV28, the J call TRBJ2-7; 8 positions match TRBD2. CDR3 in DNA: TGTGCCAGCAGTCCCTGGGGGGGCGGGAGGACTCCCCACGAGCAGTACTTC. Its translation: CASSPWGGGRTPHEQYF.